These T cell receptor beta chains were read from a single sample in a study of shared clonotypes between healthy human individuals. TCRdb's table, derived via immunoSEQ multiplex PCR, lists solely in-frame clones and lacks some. This sample has roughly 850,000 clones, with around 96% found just once. Sequenced input: naive CD8+ T cells sorted from blood. The receptors were sampled from a man between 25 and 39 years old in good health. The CDR3 runs from the conserved cysteine through the conserved F or W. The D gene is left open where the match is weak. Rows give clone size only sometimes, using once, few, many, or a class for an expanded clone.

abundance: once; v_gene: TRBV27; j_gene: TRBJ2-1; d_gene: TRBD2; CDR3aa: CASSTLAGGTSYNEQFF; CDR3nt: TGTGCCAGCAGCACATTAGCGGGAGGGACCTCCTACAATGAGCAGTTCTTC
abundance: once; v_gene: TRBV6-5; j_gene: TRBJ2-1; d_gene: TRBD1; CDR3aa: CASSYGTGSYNEQFF; CDR3nt: TGTGCCAGCAGCTACGGGACAGGGTCCTACAATGAGCAGTTCTTC
abundance: once; v_gene: TRBV7-9; j_gene: TRBJ2-3; d_gene: -; CDR3aa: CASTGGTVWADTQYF; CDR3nt: TGTGCCAGCACGGGTGGAACTGTGTGGGCGGATACGCAGTATTTT
abundance: -; v_gene: TRBV4-1; j_gene: TRBJ2-7; d_gene: -; CDR3aa: CASSQEYRRLYEQYF; CDR3nt: TGCGCCAGCAGCCAAGAATATAGGAGACTCTACGAGCAGTACTTC
abundance: -; v_gene: TRBV5-1; j_gene: TRBJ2-7; d_gene: -; CDR3aa: CASSFGATYEQYF; CDR3nt: TGCGCCAGCAGCTTTGGGGCAACTTACGAGCAGTACTTC
abundance: -; v_gene: TRBV2; j_gene: TRBJ2-2; d_gene: -; CDR3aa: CASTPHGTHTGELFF; CDR3nt: TGTGCCAGCACCCCACACGGGACACACACCGGGGAGCTGTTTTTT
abundance: -; v_gene: TRBV6-5; j_gene: TRBJ2-7; d_gene: TRBD2; CDR3aa: CAAQRVAGASDGDF; CDR3nt: TGTGCCGCTCAGAGAGTAGCGGGAGCTTCGGATGGGGACTTC
abundance: -; v_gene: TRBV28; j_gene: TRBJ1-2; d_gene: TRBD1; CDR3aa: CASSREGAYGYTF; CDR3nt: TGTGCCAGCAGTCGAGAGGGGGCCTATGGCTACACCTTC
abundance: -; v_gene: TRBV28; j_gene: TRBJ2-7; d_gene: TRBD2; CDR3aa: CASSYGLSGGRRYEQYF; CDR3nt: TGTGCCAGCAGTTATGGCCTTAGTGGCGGGAGAAGGTACGAGCAGTACTTC
abundance: -; v_gene: TRBV5-1; j_gene: TRBJ2-7; d_gene: -; CDR3aa: CASSTPDGVGSYEQYF; CDR3nt: TGCGCCAGCAGCACGCCCGACGGGGTCGGCTCCTACGAGCAGTACTTC
abundance: -; v_gene: TRBV28; j_gene: TRBJ2-7; d_gene: TRBD1; CDR3aa: CASSRVGGSYEQYF; CDR3nt: TGTGCCAGCAGTCGGGTAGGGGGCTCGTACGAGCAGTACTTC
abundance: once; v_gene: TRBV28; j_gene: TRBJ2-6; d_gene: -; CDR3aa: CASSTDSRTSGANVLTF; CDR3nt: TGTGCCAGCAGTACGGACAGCCGCACCTCTGGGGCCAACGTCCTGACTTTC
abundance: -; v_gene: TRBV4-3; j_gene: TRBJ2-1; d_gene: TRBD2; CDR3aa: CASSQDLQGVIAGNNEQFF; CDR3nt: TGCGCCAGCAGCCAAGATCTCCAGGGTGTGATAGCGGGCAACAATGAGCAGTTCTTC
abundance: -; v_gene: TRBV7-9; j_gene: TRBJ1-5; d_gene: -; CDR3aa: CASSPLGGRPPQHF; CDR3nt: TGTGCCAGCAGCCCCCTTGGAGGAAGGCCGCCCCAGCATTTT
abundance: -; v_gene: TRBV7-9; j_gene: TRBJ1-2; d_gene: -; CDR3aa: CASGTSSEPYGYTF; CDR3nt: TGTGCCAGCGGCACATCATCAGAACCCTATGGCTACACCTTC
abundance: once; v_gene: TRBV11-2; j_gene: TRBJ2-1; d_gene: -; CDR3aa: CASSFFSGPGLRYNEQFF; CDR3nt: TGTGCCAGCAGCTTTTTCTCGGGACCGGGCTTGAGGTACAATGAGCAGTTCTTC
abundance: -; v_gene: TRBV7-9; j_gene: TRBJ1-2; d_gene: TRBD1; CDR3aa: CASSLGQGVSTYGYTF; CDR3nt: TGTGCCAGCAGCTTAGGCCAGGGGGTATCGACTTACGGCTACACCTTC
abundance: -; v_gene: TRBV28; j_gene: TRBJ1-5; d_gene: TRBD1; CDR3aa: CASDRDSNQPQHF; CDR3nt: TGTGCCAGCGACAGGGACAGCAATCAGCCCCAGCATTTT
abundance: -; v_gene: TRBV6-6; j_gene: TRBJ1-1; d_gene: TRBD1; CDR3aa: CASINLGRGYTEAFF; CDR3nt: TGTGCCAGCATTAACTTGGGCAGGGGGTACACTGAAGCTTTCTTT
abundance: -; v_gene: TRBV19; j_gene: TRBJ2-7; d_gene: TRBD2; CDR3aa: CASSGGLAAYEQYF; CDR3nt: TGTGCCAGTAGTGGGGGACTAGCGGCCTACGAGCAGTACTTC
abundance: -; v_gene: TRBV9; j_gene: TRBJ1-1; d_gene: TRBD1; CDR3aa: CASSATGGTEAFF; CDR3nt: TGTGCCAGCAGCGCAACAGGGGGCACTGAAGCTTTCTTT
abundance: -; v_gene: TRBV6-4; j_gene: TRBJ2-2; d_gene: -; CDR3aa: CASSDSNRGELFF; CDR3nt: TGTGCCAGCAGTGACTCAAATCGGGGGGAGCTGTTTTTT
abundance: once; v_gene: TRBV9; j_gene: TRBJ2-1; d_gene: -; CDR3aa: CASSVDPGTGGEQFF; CDR3nt: TGTGCCAGCAGCGTAGATCCGGGCACCGGAGGGGAGCAGTTCTTC
abundance: -; v_gene: TRBV10-1; j_gene: TRBJ2-3; d_gene: -; CDR3aa: CASSESAADTQYF; CDR3nt: TGCGCCAGCAGTGAGTCGGCGGCAGATACGCAGTATTTT
abundance: -; v_gene: TRBV5-6; j_gene: TRBJ2-3; d_gene: -; CDR3aa: CASSFESGDTQYF; CDR3nt: TGTGCCAGCAGCTTCGAGTCAGGAGATACGCAGTATTTT
abundance: -; v_gene: TRBV6-1; j_gene: TRBJ2-7; d_gene: -; CDR3aa: CASSVAQGAHEQYF; CDR3nt: TGTGCCAGCAGTGTAGCACAGGGCGCTCACGAGCAGTACTTC
abundance: -; v_gene: TRBV29-1; j_gene: TRBJ1-2; d_gene: -; CDR3aa: CSDRTVYGYTF; CDR3nt: TGCAGCGACCGAACAGTCTATGGCTACACCTTC
abundance: -; v_gene: TRBV27; j_gene: TRBJ2-7; d_gene: TRBD2; CDR3aa: CASSFASGTYEQYF; CDR3nt: TGTGCCAGCAGTTTTGCTAGCGGAACCTACGAGCAGTACTTC
abundance: -; v_gene: TRBV5-6; j_gene: TRBJ1-5; d_gene: -; CDR3aa: CASSFPTGYSNQPQHF; CDR3nt: TGTGCCAGCAGCTTTCCGACAGGTTATAGCAATCAGCCCCAGCATTTT
abundance: -; v_gene: TRBV6-5; j_gene: TRBJ2-7; d_gene: -; CDR3aa: CASSYGGGTDKQYF; CDR3nt: TGTGCCAGCAGTTACGGGGGGGGGACAGATAAGCAGTACTTC
abundance: -; v_gene: TRBV5-1; j_gene: TRBJ2-1; d_gene: -; CDR3aa: CASSLRGRNNEQFF; CDR3nt: TGCGCCAGCAGCCTGCGGGGCAGAAACAATGAGCAGTTCTTC
abundance: once; v_gene: TRBV27; j_gene: TRBJ2-1; d_gene: TRBD2; CDR3aa: CASSFSGSPGEQFF; CDR3nt: TGTGCCAGCAGTTTTAGCGGGAGTCCGGGGGAGCAGTTCTTC
abundance: -; v_gene: TRBV7-3; j_gene: TRBJ2-1; d_gene: -; CDR3aa: CASSFSQSWDEQFF; CDR3nt: TGTGCCAGCAGCTTTTCACAGTCTTGGGATGAGCAGTTCTTC
abundance: -; v_gene: TRBV27; j_gene: TRBJ2-7; d_gene: TRBD1; CDR3aa: CASSFLGDRGHEQYF; CDR3nt: TGTGCCAGCAGTTTTTTGGGGGACAGGGGCCACGAGCAGTACTTC
abundance: -; v_gene: TRBV5-6; j_gene: TRBJ2-3; d_gene: TRBD2; CDR3aa: CASSLPTSGPADTQYF; CDR3nt: TGTGCCAGCAGCTTGCCGACTAGCGGGCCCGCAGATACGCAGTATTTT
abundance: -; v_gene: TRBV30; j_gene: TRBJ2-5; d_gene: -; CDR3aa: CAWTQEVQETQYF; CDR3nt: TGTGCCTGGACCCAAGAGGTCCAAGAGACCCAGTACTTC
abundance: -; v_gene: TRBV4-1; j_gene: TRBJ1-3; d_gene: -; CDR3aa: CASSRDLLGTGNTIYF; CDR3nt: TGCGCCAGCAGCCGAGACCTTTTAGGTACTGGAAACACCATATATTTT
abundance: -; v_gene: TRBV18; j_gene: TRBJ2-3; d_gene: TRBD1; CDR3aa: CASSPSPNRGRADTQYF; CDR3nt: TGTGCCAGCTCACCTTCTCCAAACAGGGGGCGCGCAGATACGCAGTATTTT
abundance: -; v_gene: TRBV4-1; j_gene: TRBJ1-5; d_gene: -; CDR3aa: CASSQDIPTANQPQHF; CDR3nt: TGCGCCAGCAGCCAAGATATCCCCACAGCCAATCAGCCCCAGCATTTT
abundance: -; v_gene: TRBV9; j_gene: TRBJ2-7; d_gene: -; CDR3aa: CASSLWDYEQYF; CDR3nt: TGTGCCAGCAGCTTATGGGACTACGAGCAGTACTTC
abundance: -; v_gene: TRBV7-9; j_gene: TRBJ2-1; d_gene: -; CDR3aa: CASSPSDPGYNEQFF; CDR3nt: TGTGCCAGCAGCCCTAGCGACCCCGGGTACAATGAGCAGTTCTTC
abundance: -; v_gene: TRBV23-1; j_gene: TRBJ2-1; d_gene: -; CDR3aa: CASSRRDNGTSYNEQFF; CDR3nt: TGCGCCAGCAGTCGCCGCGACAACGGGACCTCCTACAATGAGCAGTTCTTC
abundance: -; v_gene: TRBV6-6; j_gene: TRBJ1-1; d_gene: -; CDR3aa: CASSYRGLYTEAFF; CDR3nt: TGTGCCAGCAGTTATCGGGGGCTGTACACTGAAGCTTTCTTT
abundance: -; v_gene: TRBV7-9; j_gene: TRBJ2-2; d_gene: -; CDR3aa: CASSLVARGNTGELFF; CDR3nt: TGTGCCAGCAGCTTAGTCGCCAGGGGGAACACCGGGGAGCTGTTTTTT
abundance: -; v_gene: TRBV30; j_gene: TRBJ2-7; d_gene: TRBD1; CDR3aa: CAWSTGQGSGYEQYF; CDR3nt: TGTGCCTGGAGTACGGGACAGGGCAGTGGGTACGAGCAGTACTTC
abundance: once; v_gene: TRBV6-5; j_gene: TRBJ2-7; d_gene: TRBD1; CDR3aa: CASSPGQGAPYEQYF; CDR3nt: TGTGCCAGCAGCCCGGGACAGGGGGCCCCCTACGAGCAGTACTTC
abundance: -; v_gene: TRBV7-9; j_gene: TRBJ2-1; d_gene: -; CDR3aa: CASSLAGGAGPNNEQFF; CDR3nt: TGTGCCAGCAGCTTAGCGGGGGGAGCAGGACCAAACAATGAGCAGTTCTTC
abundance: -; v_gene: TRBV9; j_gene: TRBJ2-1; d_gene: -; CDR3aa: CASDLRGDHYNEQFF; CDR3nt: TGTGCCAGCGATCTTAGGGGAGATCACTACAATGAGCAGTTCTTC
abundance: -; v_gene: TRBV9; j_gene: TRBJ2-3; d_gene: TRBD2; CDR3aa: CASSVPRMGEGESTDTQYF; CDR3nt: TGTGCCAGCAGCGTACCTCGTATGGGGGAGGGAGAGAGCACAGATACGCAGTATTTT